The 27 T cell receptor beta chains presented below share a single source sample, sequenced in a study of blood T cell repertoires in COVID-19. The assay was immunoSEQ multiplex PCR, and TCRdb's table has in-frame clones only and misses some. This sample has a few hundred thousand clones; approximately 90% occur once, and the top ten carry 1.5% to 2%. Material: peripheral blood. Source of these receptors: a woman in her 30s with COVID-19, enrolled during active disease.

This clone showed up just a few times. The J gene is TRBJ1-6, the V gene TRBV19; possible D gene TRBD1, 6 bases. V was pared by 5 bases and J by 13 bases, with 18 bases between. Germline V lookup: CDR1 LNHDA, CDR2 SQIVND (reference sequence). This CDR3 contains 14 residues. The CDR3 loop is CASSQGYGPGPLHF. The CDR3 DNA reads as TGTGCCAGTAGTCAGGGGTACGGACCGGGCCCCCTCCACTTT.

The V gene is TRBV7-9, the J gene TRBJ1-6; the D gene is possibly TRBD1 (5 bases). Germline V lookup: CDR1 SEHNR, CDR2 FQNEAQ (reference sequence). Trimming took off 4 bases at V and 8 bases at J, with 9 bases between the two ends. This CDR3 comprises 13 residues. CDR3 bases: TGTGCCAGCAGCTCCGAAGGGGATTCACCCCTCCACTTT. It codes for CASSSEGDSPLHF.

This chain links TRBV10-3 with TRBJ1-2, with D hard to call. CDR3 length: 15 residues. The germline CDR1 and CDR2 sequences are ENHRY and SYGVKD. Trimming removed 2 bases at V and 3 bases at J, with 13 bases between. The CDR3 reads CAISEERSAYYGYTF. In DNA form, the CDR3 reads TGTGCCATCAGTGAGGAGCGGTCAGCCTACTATGGCTACACCTTC.

The chain carries TRBV27 and TRBJ1-2; 9 nucleotides agree with TRBD1. This CDR3 has 13 residues. With V trimmed by 5 bases and J by 6 bases, 4 bases remained unmatched. CDR1 and CDR2 from the germline V gene are MNHEY and SMNVEV (reference sequence). The CDR3 DNA reads TGTGCCAGCAGTAGCACAGGGGGCCATGGCTACACCTTC. It codes for CASSSTGGHGYTF.

This clone appeared once. This chain connects TRBV12-3 or TRBV12-4 to TRBJ1-1; D call uncertain. This CDR3 is 13 amino acids long. Between the trimmed V and J ends, which lost 7 bases and 0 bases, there was a span of 9 bases. This CDR3 is CASTPLVNTEAFF. The CDR3 DNA is TGTGCCAGCACTCCCTTAGTGAACACTGAAGCTTTCTTT.

This sequence joins TRBV9 and TRBJ2-5; a weak D match, TRBD1 (5 bases). In germline, CDR1 is SGDLS, CDR2 YYNGEE. The CDR3 has 14 residues. V was clipped by 6 bases and J by 1 base, with 13 bases between them. The CDR3 is CASKADSSQETQYF. As DNA, the CDR3 is TGTGCCAGCAAAGCCGACAGCTCCCAAGAGACCCAGTACTTC. Drawing the rest from reference TRBV9 and TRBJ2-5, the complete variable domain is DSGVTQTPKHLITATGQRVTLRCSPRSGDLSVYWYQQSLDQGLQFLIQYYNGEERAKGNILERFSAQQFPDLHSELNLSSLELGDSALYFCASKADSSQETQYFGPGTRLLVL.

V usage is TRBV28 and J usage is TRBJ1-5; 8 bases line up with TRBD1. Per germline, CDR1 MDHEN and CDR2 SYDVKM. Losses at the gene ends were 6 bases for V and 6 bases for J; bases not matched to a gene: 10. CDR3 length: 15 amino acids. The CDR3 DNA reads as TGTGCCAGCAGCTCCCAGGGGGCTCGCAGTCAGCCCCAGCATTTT. It yields the protein CASSSQGARSQPQHF.

J is TRBJ2-1 and V is TRBV24-1, with D unclear. Germline V gene data show CDR1 as KGHDR and CDR2 as SFDVKD. V was clipped by 3 bases and J by 4 bases, with 6 bases between them. The CDR3 has 13 amino acids. The CDR3 DNA reads TGTGCCACCAGTGATGGCAGATACAATGAGCAGTTCTTC. It is translated as CATSDGRYNEQFF.

The genes are TRBV5-6 and TRBJ1-2; 7 bases align to TRBD1. CDR1 is SGHDT, CDR2 YYEEEE, per germline. J gave up 4 bases and V 4 bases, and 10 bases lay outside the gene matches. The CDR3 length is 15 residues. In DNA form, the CDR3 reads TGTGCCAGCAGCGGGTGGACAGGTCTCTTCTATGGCTACACCTTC. Its protein product is CASSGWTGLFYGYTF.

This clone was recorded a few times. The chain couples TRBV10-3 to TRBJ2-5; possibly TRBD1 for D (6 bases). The length of the CDR3 is 13 residues. Per the germline V gene, CDR1 is ENHRY and CDR2 is SYGVKD. V lost 6 bases and J 2 bases, leaving 10 bases between the germline ends. The CDR3 is CAIRDSTQETQYF. DNA of the CDR3: TGTGCCATCAGGGACAGCACGCAAGAGACCCAGTACTTC.

This clone was seen more than once but under ten times. V is TRBV11-2 and J is TRBJ1-1, with D hard to call. CDR1 SGHAT and CDR2 FQNNGV come from the germline V gene. CDR3 length: 15 amino acids. The V and J ends lost 2 bases and 0 bases respectively, with 10 bases between them. CDR3 DNA: TGTGCCAGCAGCTTATCCCCCGTCTTGAACACTGAAGCTTTCTTT. Amino acid sequence: CASSLSPVLNTEAFF.

The chain links TRBV10-3 to TRBJ1-6, with no clear D. There are 12 residues in the CDR3. Germline V gene sequence: CDR1 ENHRY, CDR2 SYGVKD. Trimming removed 8 bases at V and 8 bases at J, with 10 bases between. The CDR3 nucleotides are TGTGCCATCGCGTCACTGGATTCACCCCTCCACTTT. This sequence encodes CAIASLDSPLHF.

The chain carries TRBV5-1 and TRBJ2-1, with 7 bases that match TRBD2. The germline V gene has CDR1 SGHRS and CDR2 YFSETQ. CDR3 size: 15 residues. J was trimmed by 4 bases and V by 2 bases; bases with no gene match: 6. The CDR3 protein is CASSFLAGEYNEQFF. The CDR3 bases are TGCGCCAGCAGCTTCCTCGCGGGGGAGTACAATGAGCAGTTCTTC. Looking up the rest from reference TRBV5-1 and TRBJ2-1 gives the full variable domain: KAGVTQTPRYLIKTRGQQVTLSCSPISGHRSVSWYQQTPGQGLQFLFEYFSETQRNKGNFPGRFSGRQFSNSRSEMNVSTLELGDSALYLCASSFLAGEYNEQFFGPGTRLTVL.

In DNA form, the CDR3 reads TGCGCCAGCAACGGACAGGGGGGAACTAACTATGGCTACACCTTC. This gives the protein CASNGQGGTNYGYTF. The V and J genes are TRBV5-1 and TRBJ1-2, with 10 bases matching TRBD1. The CDR3 extends over 15 amino acids. With 6 bases clipped from V and 0 bases from J, the junction kept 5 bases outside the gene matches. Germline-derived CDR1 and CDR2 are SGHRS and YFSETQ.

The rearrangement joins TRBV11-3 to TRBJ2-3; maybe TRBD2 (5 bases). The length of the CDR3 is 16 residues. The germline V gene has CDR1 SGHNT and CDR2 YENEEA. Between the trimmed V and J ends, which lost 5 bases and 4 bases, there was a span of 19 bases. The CDR3 DNA sequence: TGTGCCAGCAGCAGAGGAGGTGGGCTCACTGCAGATACGCAGTATTTT. Translation gives CASSRGGGLTADTQYF.

The V call is TRBV18, the J call TRBJ2-1; the match to TRBD2 covers 7 bases. The V gene's germline CDR1 is KGHSH and CDR2 LQKENI. The CDR3 has 15 residues. Trimming removed 5 bases from V and 4 bases from J; junction bases left unmatched: 8. CDR3 residues: CASSKAGGGYNEQFF. The CDR3 region has the DNA TGTGCCAGCTCAAAGGCCGGCGGGGGATACAATGAGCAGTTCTTC.

The rearrangement uses TRBV27 and TRBJ1-4; unclear D gene. The length of the CDR3 is 16 residues. V was cut by 6 bases and J by 7 bases, with 21 bases left in between. Looked up from germline, CDR1 is MNHEY and CDR2 is SMNVEV (reference sequence). The CDR3 nucleotides are TGTGCCAGCAGCCAGGTCTTAGCGACCATAGGTGAAAAACTGTTTTTT. This translates into CASSQVLATIGEKLFF. Full variable domain (missing parts from reference TRBV27 and TRBJ1-4): EAQVTQNPRYLITVTGKKLTVTCSQNMNHEYMSWYRQDPGLGLRQIYYSMNVEVTDKGDVPEGYKVSRKEKRNFPLILESPSPNQTSLYFCASSQVLATIGEKLFFGSGTQLSVL.

V usage is TRBV2 and J usage is TRBJ2-3, with 7 bases identical to TRBD2. V was pared by 7 bases and J by 1 base, with 8 bases of the junction left unmatched. The germline V gene encodes CDR1 SNHLY and CDR2 FYNNEI. The CDR3 is 15 residues long. The CDR3 protein is CASKRDGGGTDTQYF. Written as DNA, the CDR3 is TGTGCCAGCAAGCGGGATGGCGGGGGCACAGATACGCAGTATTTT. The variable domain in full, completed from reference TRBV2 and TRBJ2-3, reads EPEVTQTPSHQVTQMGQEVILRCVPISNHLYFYWYRQILGQKVEFLVSFYNNEISEKSEIFDDQFSVERPDGSNFTLKIRSTKLEDSAMYFCASKRDGGGTDTQYFGPGTRLTVL.

The genes are TRBV7-9 and TRBJ1-3, with D uncertain. The V and J ends lost 1 base and 2 bases respectively, with 9 bases between them. Germline lookup yields CDR1 SEHNR and CDR2 FQNEAQ (reference sequence). CDR3 length equals 15 residues. The CDR3 coding sequence is TGTGCCAGCAGCTTAGAGGGAGGTGCTGGAAACACCATATATTTT. As protein: CASSLEGGAGNTIYF. The variable domain in full, with the rest retrieved from reference TRBV7-9 and TRBJ1-3, is DTGVSQNPRHKITKRGQNVTFRCDPISEHNRLYWYRQTLGQGPEFLTYFQNEAQLEKSRLLSDRFSAERPKGSFSTLEIQRTEQGDSAMYLCASSLEGGAGNTIYFGEGSWLTVV.

This clone was counted between two and nine times. The V gene is TRBV14, the J gene TRBJ2-7, with TRBD1 identical over 9 bases. Germline V gene sequence: CDR1 SGHDN, CDR2 FVKESK. V shed 1 base and J 2 bases; nucleotides not matched to a gene: 0. The CDR3 contains 14 residues. The CDR3: CASSQGTGAYEQYF. The CDR3 DNA reads as TGTGCCAGCAGCCAAGGGACAGGGGCCTACGAGCAGTACTTC.

This clone was recorded once. CDR3 in DNA: TGTGCCAGCACTTCGAGTGGGAGGAATCAGCCCCAGCATTTT. This translates into CASTSSGRNQPQHF. The chain employs TRBV6-1 and TRBJ1-5, with D unresolved. V gave up 7 bases and J gave up 4 bases, with 14 bases separating them. CDR1 is MNHNS, CDR2 SASEGT, per germline. The CDR3 totals 14 residues.

The chain uses TRBV7-8 and TRBJ1-5; 8 nucleotides match TRBD1. Germline assignment: CDR1 SGHVS and CDR2 FQNEAQ. This CDR3 has 15 residues. The ends lost 5 bases at V and 9 bases at J; junction bases unmatched: 12. In DNA form, the CDR3 reads TGTGCCAGCAGCCCCCGGGACAGGACACCTTGGCCCCAGCATTTT. Protein sequence: CASSPRDRTPWPQHF.

The V call is TRBV6-6, the J call TRBJ1-5; TRBD1 is a possible D gene (5 bases). V was trimmed by 6 bases and J by 6 bases, leaving 18 bases between them. CDR3 length equals 15 residues. In germline, CDR1 is MNHNY, CDR2 SVGAGI (reference sequence). The CDR3 nucleotides read TGTGCCAGCAGGACGGGGGTCGGCGTCGGTCAGCCCCAGCATTTT. This gives the protein CASRTGVGVGQPQHF.

The gene calls are TRBV12-3 or TRBV12-4 and TRBJ1-5; D is possibly TRBD1 (5 bases). Between the trimmed V and J ends, which lost 6 bases and 9 bases, there was a span of 12 bases. The CDR3 runs to 12 residues. CDR3 region: CASSPGISPQHF. Here the CDR3 DNA reads TGTGCCAGCAGCCCAGGGATTTCGCCCCAGCATTTT.

The rearrangement joins TRBV9 to TRBJ1-1; the D is unclear. V lost 0 bases and J 0 bases, leaving 12 bases between the germline ends. This CDR3 has 16 residues. Per the germline V gene, CDR1 is SGDLS and CDR2 is YYNGEE. The DNA for the CDR3 is TGTGCCAGCAGCGTAGATGCGGGCAGCTTGAACACTGAAGCTTTCTTT. It yields the protein CASSVDAGSLNTEAFF.

This clone was seen just once. The genes are TRBV27 and TRBJ2-1, with 9 bases fitting TRBD2. V shed 0 bases and J 4 bases; nucleotides not matched to a gene: 4. Germline V lookup: CDR1 MNHEY, CDR2 SMNVEV (reference sequence). The CDR3 is 16 residues long. Here the CDR3 reads CASSLSPSGGYNEQFF. The CDR3 DNA is TGTGCCAGCAGTTTATCGCCCAGCGGGGGGTACAATGAGCAGTTCTTC.

V is TRBV19 and J is TRBJ1-1; TRBD1 might be the D (5 bases). CDR3 length: 13 amino acids. The germline gives CDR1 LNHDA, CDR2 SQIVND (reference sequence). Between the trimmed V and J ends, which lost 1 base and 7 bases, there was a span of 10 bases. The CDR3 loop is CASSIGGMIEAFF. DNA for the CDR3: TGTGCCAGTAGTATAGGGGGCATGATTGAAGCTTTCTTT.